The present entry profiles one T cell receptor beta chain with its context. The antigen is not known. This specimen comes from a study of glioma-infiltrating T cells. General study points: Non-neoplastic patients had below-expected tissue-blood divergence, while all gliomas exceeded expectation.

Amplification of TCR alpha and beta CDR3 regions from RNA used iRepertoire nested multiplex PCR. For one-step reverse transcription and amplification, roughly 85-450 ng of tissue mRNA or PBMC total RNA was used. In TCRdb, the multiplex PCR reads were re-called with MiXCR into one record per CDR3 protein. This sample yields 95,000 to 110,000 distinct CDR3 sequences, of which about 30% are seen a single time; roughly 45% belongs to the top ten. The CDR3 length is 12 residues. Losses at the gene ends were 2 bases for V and 5 bases for J; bases not matched to a gene: 2. CDR1 GTSNPN and CDR2 SVGIG come from the germline V gene (reference sequence).

Source material: glioma tissue, nonneoplastic brain tissue, or PBMCs (not recorded which). The chain employs TRBV30 and TRBJ2-7, with 8 bases matching TRBD1. This TCR was sampled from a human donor with low-grade glioma or glioblastoma, undergoing nonglioma brain surgery, or in good health (not recorded which). CDR3 amino acids: CAWSRTGNEQYF. CDR3 coding DNA: TGTGCCTGGAGTCGGACAGGGAACGAGCAGTACTTC.